This T cell receptor (beta chain) was sequenced during a study of cytomegalovirus exposure and HLA in healthy donors. Study summary: Around 80 million unique TCRs from HLA-typed donors were held in an early data release.

Germline CDR1 SGHNT, CDR2 YYREEE (reference sequence). The J segment lost 6 bases and the V segment lost 2 bases, leaving 6 bases of the junction unmatched. CDR3 length: 15 amino acids. PCR employed 60 Vbeta and 13 Jbeta primers. Clones were sequenced by immunoSEQ multiplex PCR, and TCRdb holds only the in-frame ones, with some missing. The table shows more than 75,000 clones, with around 68% occurring only once. This clone was found a few times. Donors had nominal health at sampling but likely had unrecorded immune exposures. The chain employs TRBV5-4 and TRBJ2-2; 8 bases map to TRBD2. Sequences were obtained from PBMCs. This sequence originates from a man in his forties in good health and CMV-seropositive. Here the CDR3 DNA reads TGTGCCAGCAGCTTTGCTAGCGGGTTCCCCGGGGAGCTGTTTTTT. Its protein is CASSFASGFPGELFF.